These 19 T cell receptor beta chains were sequenced from one sample in a study of spatial heterogeneity in lung cancer. Notes on the study in general: Mutation tallies in tumors tracked expanded intratumoral alpha and beta TCR counts.

Via MiXCR, TCRdb re-called the 5' RACE reads, giving one row per CDR3 protein. The sample lists about 18,000 distinct CDR3 sequences, 6% to 9% occurring once. Documented time point: sample taken at primary tumor resection. The antigens for these receptors are not known. Specimen: lung tumor tissue, collected at surgery. The receptors derive from a male donor with early-stage non-small cell lung cancer.

This clonotype was seen many times. The rearrangement joins TRBV6-1 to TRBJ1-2; 12 bases fit TRBD1. The J segment lost 7 bases and the V segment lost 3 bases, leaving 9 bases of the junction unmatched. Germline V gene sequence: CDR1 MNHNS, CDR2 SASEGT. CDR3 size: 16 residues. For the CDR3, the DNA is TGTGCCAGCAGTGAGCCGGGACAGGGGGCCAGGGGTGGCTACACCTTC. Its protein product is CASSEPGQGARGGYTF.

The rearrangement links TRBV7-2 to TRBJ2-1; TRBD2 matches at 7 bases. This CDR3 is built from 18 residues. V was pared by 2 bases and J by 3 bases, with 13 bases of the junction left unmatched. Germline V lookup: CDR1 SGHTA, CDR2 FQGNSA. The CDR3 spells CASSLPRQGRGSYNEQFF. DNA for the CDR3: TGTGCCAGCAGCTTACCTCGTCAAGGGCGGGGGAGCTACAATGAGCAGTTCTTC.

The rearrangement joins TRBV6-4 to TRBJ1-2, with TRBD1 matching over 8 bases. Trimming removed 6 bases from V and 4 bases from J; junction bases left unmatched: 10. CDR3 length equals 15 residues. Germline values: CDR1 MRHNA, CDR2 SNTAGT. In nucleotides, the CDR3 is TGTGCCAGCAGGGCAGGGGGCTACGGCGGCTATGGCTACACCTTC. Amino acid sequence: CASRAGGYGGYGYTF.

This clonotype has only a few counts. J is TRBJ2-7 and V is TRBV27; TRBD2 matches at 13 bases. V shed 5 bases and J 4 bases; nucleotides not matched to a gene: 8. The CDR3 extends over 16 amino acids. The germline CDR1 and CDR2 sequences are MNHEY and SMNVEV (reference sequence). The CDR3 sequence: CASSPPRTSGGYEQYF. DNA of the CDR3: TGTGCCAGCAGTCCCCCGAGGACTAGCGGGGGTTACGAGCAGTACTTC.

At least ten counts were recorded for this clonotype. This chain links TRBV5-1 with TRBJ1-4, with TRBD1 as a possible D gene (5 bases). This CDR3 has 14 amino acids. V dropped 0 bases and J dropped 7 bases, with 10 bases sitting between them. From germline, CDR1 is SGHRS and CDR2 YFSETQ. The CDR3 reads CASSLVGAVEKLFF. CDR3 in DNA: TGCGCCAGCAGCTTGGTCGGGGCGGTTGAAAAACTGTTTTTT.

This clonotype was seen a handful of times. DNA for the CDR3: TGTGCCAGCAGCCAAGATTTGAAGGGTGGCTATGGCTACACCTTC. Translating gives CASSQDLKGGYGYTF. This chain links TRBV4-2 with TRBJ1-2, with D hard to call. Germline lookup yields CDR1 LGHNA and CDR2 YNFKEQ. Trimming removed 0 bases from V and 4 bases from J, with 12 bases in between. The CDR3 totals 15 residues.

This clonotype was counted ten times or more. The rearrangement uses TRBV4-2 and TRBJ2-7; D unresolved. The CDR3 consists of 17 residues. CDR1 and CDR2 from the germline V gene are LGHNA and YNFKEQ. Trimming left V 3 bases short and J 2 bases short, with 20 bases between. The DNA for the CDR3 is TGTGCCAGCAGCCATGGGGTCGAAAGACACGCTACCTACGAGCAGTACTTC. Its protein product is CASSHGVERHATYEQYF.

A word on this clonotype: Being one base from a much bigger clone, this may be a read error. This sequence joins TRBV7-2 and TRBJ1-1, with D possibly TRBD1 on 5 matching bases. Per germline, CDR1 SGHTA and CDR2 FQGNSA. This CDR3 is built from 14 residues. The CDR3 DNA follows: TGTGCCAGCAGCGGCCGGGGGTCCTTCACTGAAACTTTCTTT. Protein product: CASSGRGSFTETFF.

This clonotype has ten or more counts. V is TRBV2 and J is TRBJ1-1; a possible D gene is TRBD1 (6 bases). The CDR3 runs to 13 residues. In germline, CDR1 is SNHLY, CDR2 FYNNEI. Trimming took 8 bases from V and 1 from J, leaving 11 bases between them. CDR3: CASSIQGNTEAFF. The CDR3, as DNA: TGTGCCAGCTCAATACAGGGGAACACTGAAGCTTTCTTT. Variable domain in full (rest from reference TRBV2 and TRBJ1-1): EPEVTQTPSHQVTQMGQEVILRCVPISNHLYFYWYRQILGQKVEFLVSFYNNEISEKSEIFDDQFSVERPDGSNFTLKIRSTKLEDSAMYFCASSIQGNTEAFFGQGTRLTVV.

On this clonotype itself: The junction shows a germline mismatch at one end, possibly a read error. This chain uses TRBV7-7 with TRBJ2-1; D is perhaps TRBD1 or TRBD2 (5 bases each). This CDR3 comprises 13 residues. Germline CDR1 SSHAT, CDR2 FNYEAQ (reference sequence). CDR3 loop: CASSFSRESEQFF. For the CDR3, the DNA is TGTGCTAGCAGCTTTAGCAGGGAGAGTGAGCAGTTCTTC. Variable domain in full (rest from reference TRBV7-7 and TRBJ2-1): GAGVSQSPRYKVTKRGQDVTLRCDPISSHATLYWYQQALGQGPEFLTYFNYEAQPDKSGLPSDRFSAERPEGSISTLTIQRTEQRDSAMYRCASSFSRESEQFFGPGTRLTVL.

This clonotype occurred many times. The rearrangement links TRBV6-2 or TRBV6-3 to TRBJ1-1; 9 bases agree with TRBD1. CDR1 is MNHEY, CDR2 SVGEGT, per germline. The V gene end was trimmed by 2 bases and the J gene end by 7 bases; junction bases not matched to a gene: 8. The CDR3 totals 15 residues. The CDR3 nucleotides read TGTGCCAGCAGTTACGGGACAGGGAGGAAATATGAAGCTTTCTTT. Encoded protein: CASSYGTGRKYEAFF.

This clonotype was seen at least ten times. The chain uses TRBV12-3 or TRBV12-4 and TRBJ1-1, with D possibly being TRBD1 (6 bases). V lost 4 bases and J 1 base, leaving 13 bases between the germline ends. The CDR3 length is 15 residues. The CDR3 protein is CASSSRRGENTEAFF. The DNA of the CDR3 is TGTGCCAGCAGTTCGAGGAGGGGGGAGAACACTGAAGCTTTCTTT.

This clonotype was counted only a few times. This chain joins TRBV10-3 and TRBJ1-2; 7 bases map to TRBD1. The CDR3 loop spans 12 amino acids. The V segment lost 5 bases and the J segment 8 bases; nucleotides outside the gene matches: 5. The germline V gene encodes CDR1 ENHRY and CDR2 SYGVKD. CDR3 region: CAISRTQGGYTF. In DNA, the CDR3 is TGTGCCATCAGTAGGACACAGGGGGGCTACACCTTC.

The gene calls are TRBV7-9 and TRBJ2-5, with 12 bases aligning to TRBD2. V shed 5 bases and J 14 bases; nucleotides not matched to a gene: 3. Germline V gene data show CDR1 as SEHNR and CDR2 as FQNEAQ (reference sequence). The CDR3 sequence is 11 residues long. The CDR3 DNA follows: TGTGCCAGCAGCGGACTAGCGGGGTTTTACTTC. Protein sequence: CASSGLAGFYF.

In its sample, this clonotype was seen many times. J is TRBJ2-7 and V is TRBV20-1; TRBD1 might be the D (6 bases). Germline loops: CDR1 DFQATT, CDR2 SNEGSKA (reference sequence). This CDR3 spans 15 amino acids. V lost 2 bases and J lost 4, with 18 bases in between. The CDR3 sequence is CSARRHRVLGYEQYF. For the CDR3, the DNA is TGCAGTGCTAGACGCCACAGGGTCCTGGGGTACGAGCAGTACTTC.

This clonotype was seen repeatedly, ten times or more. The V and J genes are TRBV20-1 and TRBJ2-3, with 11 bases identical to TRBD2. The germline V gene encodes CDR1 DFQATT and CDR2 SNEGSKA (reference sequence). With V trimmed by 0 bases and J by 4 bases, 3 bases remained unmatched. There are 15 residues in the CDR3. The DNA for the CDR3 is TGCAGTGCTAGAGAAGTAGCGGGGGGGCCAGATACGCAGTATTTT. Residues: CSAREVAGGPDTQYF.

This clonotype was seen ten or more times. V usage is TRBV4-1 and J usage is TRBJ2-1; the D is unclear. V was trimmed by 0 bases and J by 0 bases, leaving 12 bases between them. Germline V lookup: CDR1 MGHRA, CDR2 YSYEKL. The length of the CDR3 is 17 residues. CDR3: CASSQEPAPPSYNEQFF. Written as DNA, the CDR3 is TGCGCCAGCAGCCAAGAACCTGCCCCCCCCTCCTACAATGAGCAGTTCTTC.

This clonotype came up many times. J is TRBJ1-5 and V is TRBV7-2; D not resolved. This CDR3 contains 13 residues. Germline assignment: CDR1 SGHTA and CDR2 FQGNSA. Trimming shortened V by 4 bases and J by 0 bases, and 4 bases separated the two germline ends. The CDR3 DNA reads as TGTGCCAGCAGCTCTTATAGCAATCAGCCCCAGCATTTT. The encoded protein is CASSSYSNQPQHF.

The chain is built from TRBV14 and TRBJ2-1; D might be TRBD1 (5 bases). The V gene's germline CDR1 is SGHDN and CDR2 FVKESK. The CDR3 runs to 13 residues. The ends were cut back, 2 bases at V and 10 bases at J, with 12 bases in the middle. CDR3 coding DNA: TGTGCCAGCAGCCAAAGCAGGGTCGGGGAGCAGTTCTTC. Translating it yields CASSQSRVGEQFF.